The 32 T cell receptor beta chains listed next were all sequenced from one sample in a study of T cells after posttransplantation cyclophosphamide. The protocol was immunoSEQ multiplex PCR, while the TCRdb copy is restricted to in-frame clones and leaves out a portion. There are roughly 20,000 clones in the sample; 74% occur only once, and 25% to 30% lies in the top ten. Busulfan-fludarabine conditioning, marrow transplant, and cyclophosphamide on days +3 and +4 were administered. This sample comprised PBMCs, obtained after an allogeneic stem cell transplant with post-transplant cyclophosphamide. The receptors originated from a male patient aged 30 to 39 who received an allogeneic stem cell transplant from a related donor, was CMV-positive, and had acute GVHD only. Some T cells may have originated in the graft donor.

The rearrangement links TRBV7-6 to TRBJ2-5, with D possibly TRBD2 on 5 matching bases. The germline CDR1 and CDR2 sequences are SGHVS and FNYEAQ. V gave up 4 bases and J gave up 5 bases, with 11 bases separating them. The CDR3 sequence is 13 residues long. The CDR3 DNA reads TGTGCCAGCAGCTCGACCGGCGGGGAGACCCAGTACTTC. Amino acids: CASSSTGGETQYF.

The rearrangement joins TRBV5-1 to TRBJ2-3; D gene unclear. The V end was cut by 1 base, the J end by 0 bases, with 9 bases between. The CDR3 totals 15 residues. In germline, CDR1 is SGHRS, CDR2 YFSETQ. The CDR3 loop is CASSLMVASTDTQYF. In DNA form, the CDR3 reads TGCGCCAGCAGCTTGATGGTAGCAAGCACAGATACGCAGTATTTT.

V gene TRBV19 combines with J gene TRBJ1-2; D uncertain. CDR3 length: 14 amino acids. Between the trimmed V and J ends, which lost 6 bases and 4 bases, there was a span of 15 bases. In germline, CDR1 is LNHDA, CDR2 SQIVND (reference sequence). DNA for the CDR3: TGTGCCAGTAGAGAGAAATCTGGGAGCTATGGCTACACCTTC. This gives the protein CASREKSGSYGYTF.

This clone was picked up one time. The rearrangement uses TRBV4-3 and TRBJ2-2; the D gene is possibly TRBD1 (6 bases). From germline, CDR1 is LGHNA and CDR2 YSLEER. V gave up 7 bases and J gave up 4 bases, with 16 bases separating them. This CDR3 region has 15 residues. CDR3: CASMPETGPTGELFF. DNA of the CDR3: TGCGCCAGCATGCCAGAGACAGGCCCCACCGGGGAGCTGTTTTTT.

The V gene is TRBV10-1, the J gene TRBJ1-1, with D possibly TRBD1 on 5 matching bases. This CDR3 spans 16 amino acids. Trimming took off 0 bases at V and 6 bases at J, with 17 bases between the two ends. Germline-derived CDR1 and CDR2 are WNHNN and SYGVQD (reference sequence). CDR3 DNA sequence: TGCGCCAGCAGTGAGTCCCGGGCGGGGGGGTGTGCTGAAGCTTTCTTT. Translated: CASSESRAGGCAEAFF.

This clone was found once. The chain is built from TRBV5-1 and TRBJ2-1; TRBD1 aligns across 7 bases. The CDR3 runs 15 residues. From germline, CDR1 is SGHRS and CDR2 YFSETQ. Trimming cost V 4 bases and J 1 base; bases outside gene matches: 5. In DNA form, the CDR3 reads TGCGCCAGCAGCCCACAGGGGCTGTCCTACAATGAGCAGTTCTTC. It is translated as CASSPQGLSYNEQFF.

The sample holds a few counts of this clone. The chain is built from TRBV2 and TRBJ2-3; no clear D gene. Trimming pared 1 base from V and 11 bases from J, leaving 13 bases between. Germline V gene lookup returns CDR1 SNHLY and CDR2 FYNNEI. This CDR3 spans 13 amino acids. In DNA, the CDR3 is TGTGCCAGCAGTGAAGGACTGCCTGAGAGGCAGTATTTT. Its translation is CASSEGLPERQYF.

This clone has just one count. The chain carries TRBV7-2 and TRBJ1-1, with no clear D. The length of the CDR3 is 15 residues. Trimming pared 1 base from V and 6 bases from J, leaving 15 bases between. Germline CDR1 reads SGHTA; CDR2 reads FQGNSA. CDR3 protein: CASSLEVRSGAEAFF. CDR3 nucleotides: TGTGCCAGCAGCTTAGAGGTGAGGTCCGGGGCTGAAGCTTTCTTT.

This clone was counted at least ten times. This CDR3 reads CASSPAGTGNNSPLHF. CDR3 nucleotide sequence: TGTGCCAGCTCACCTGCCGGGACAGGGAATAATTCACCCCTCCACTTT. The rearrangement links TRBV18 to TRBJ1-6; 9 nucleotides agree with TRBD1. The J segment lost 5 bases and the V segment lost 3 bases, leaving 5 bases of the junction unmatched. Germline loops: CDR1 KGHSH, CDR2 LQKENI. The CDR3 sequence is 16 residues long.

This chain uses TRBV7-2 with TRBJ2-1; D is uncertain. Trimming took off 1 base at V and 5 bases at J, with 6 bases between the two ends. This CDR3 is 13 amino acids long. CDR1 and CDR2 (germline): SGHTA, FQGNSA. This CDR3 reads CASSLGPNNEQFF. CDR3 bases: TGTGCCAGCAGCTTAGGGCCGAACAATGAGCAGTTCTTC.

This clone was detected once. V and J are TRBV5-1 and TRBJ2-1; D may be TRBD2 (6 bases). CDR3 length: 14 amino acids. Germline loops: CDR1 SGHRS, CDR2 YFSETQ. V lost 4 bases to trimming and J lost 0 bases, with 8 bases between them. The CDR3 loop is CASSGGLSYNEQFF. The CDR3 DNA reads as TGCGCCAGCAGCGGGGGACTCTCCTACAATGAGCAGTTCTTC.

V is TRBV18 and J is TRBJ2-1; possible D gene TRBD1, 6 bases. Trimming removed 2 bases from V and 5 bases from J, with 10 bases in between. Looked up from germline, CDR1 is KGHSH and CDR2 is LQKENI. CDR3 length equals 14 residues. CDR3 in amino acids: CASSPRSGDNEQFF. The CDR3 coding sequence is TGTGCCAGCTCACCAAGATCAGGGGACAATGAGCAGTTCTTC.

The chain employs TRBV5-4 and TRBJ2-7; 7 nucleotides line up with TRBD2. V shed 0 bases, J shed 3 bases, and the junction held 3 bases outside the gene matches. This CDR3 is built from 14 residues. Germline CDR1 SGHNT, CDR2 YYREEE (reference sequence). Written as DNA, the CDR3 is TGTGCCAGCAGCTTGGTGGGGGGGGTCTACGAGCAGTACTTC. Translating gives CASSLVGGVYEQYF.

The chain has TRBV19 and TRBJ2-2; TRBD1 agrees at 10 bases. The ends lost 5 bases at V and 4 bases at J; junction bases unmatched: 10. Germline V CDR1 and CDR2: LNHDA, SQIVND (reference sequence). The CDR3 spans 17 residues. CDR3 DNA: TGTGCCAGTAGTTACAGGACAGGGGGAACGGTCACCGGGGAGCTGTTTTTT. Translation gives CASSYRTGGTVTGELFF. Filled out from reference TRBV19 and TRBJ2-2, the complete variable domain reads DGGITQSPKYLFRKEGQNVTLSCEQNLNHDAMYWYRQDPGQGLRLIYYSQIVNDFQKGDIAEGYSVSREKKESFPLTVTSAQKNPTAFYLCASSYRTGGTVTGELFFGEGSRLTVL.

CDR3 sequence reads: CAISEASEKLFF. CDR3 in DNA: TGTGCCATCAGTGAGGCTAGCGAAAAACTGTTTTTT. The gene calls are TRBV10-3 and TRBJ1-4; the D is unclear. From germline, CDR1 is ENHRY and CDR2 SYGVKD. Trimming took 2 bases from V and 8 from J, leaving 6 bases between them. The CDR3 spans 12 residues.

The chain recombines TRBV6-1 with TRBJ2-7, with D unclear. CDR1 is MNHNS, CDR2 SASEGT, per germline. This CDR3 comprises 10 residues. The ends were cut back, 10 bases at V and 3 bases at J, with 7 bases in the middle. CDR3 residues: CAIRLYEQYF. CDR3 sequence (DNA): TGTGCCATCCGACTCTACGAGCAGTACTTC.

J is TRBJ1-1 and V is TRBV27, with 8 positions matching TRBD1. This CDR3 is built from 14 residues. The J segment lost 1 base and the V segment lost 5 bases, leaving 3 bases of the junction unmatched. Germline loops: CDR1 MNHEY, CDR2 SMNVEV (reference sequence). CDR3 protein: CASSDGTGNTEAFF. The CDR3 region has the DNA TGTGCCAGCAGTGACGGGACAGGGAACACTGAAGCTTTCTTT.

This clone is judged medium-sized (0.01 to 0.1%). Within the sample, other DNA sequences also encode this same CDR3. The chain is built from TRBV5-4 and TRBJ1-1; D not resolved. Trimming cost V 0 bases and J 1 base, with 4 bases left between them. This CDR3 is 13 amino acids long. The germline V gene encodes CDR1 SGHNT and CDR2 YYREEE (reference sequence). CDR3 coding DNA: TGTGCCAGCAGCTTGGCCGGGAACACTGAAGCTTTCTTT. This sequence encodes CASSLAGNTEAFF.

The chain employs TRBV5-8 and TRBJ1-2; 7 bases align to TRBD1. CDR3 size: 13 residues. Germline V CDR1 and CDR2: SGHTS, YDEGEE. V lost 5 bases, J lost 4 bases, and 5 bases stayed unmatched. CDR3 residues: CASRATGVYGYTF. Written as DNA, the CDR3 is TGTGCCAGCAGGGCTACAGGGGTCTATGGCTACACCTTC.

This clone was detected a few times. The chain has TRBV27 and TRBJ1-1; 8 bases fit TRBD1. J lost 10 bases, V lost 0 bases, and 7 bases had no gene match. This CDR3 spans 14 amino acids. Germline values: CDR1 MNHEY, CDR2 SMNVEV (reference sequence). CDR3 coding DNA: TGTGCCAGCAGTTTATCCTTCCAGGGGGCAAGAGCTTTCTTT. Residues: CASSLSFQGARAFF.

The CDR3 protein is CASSYAADYEQYF. In DNA, the CDR3 is TGTGCCAGCAGTTACGCGGCGGACTACGAGCAGTACTTC. This chain connects TRBV6-6 to TRBJ2-7; D is uncertain. The CDR3 consists of 13 residues. Germline assignment: CDR1 MNHNY and CDR2 SVGAGI (reference sequence). V was shortened by 2 bases and J by 3 bases, with 8 bases between the two germline ends.

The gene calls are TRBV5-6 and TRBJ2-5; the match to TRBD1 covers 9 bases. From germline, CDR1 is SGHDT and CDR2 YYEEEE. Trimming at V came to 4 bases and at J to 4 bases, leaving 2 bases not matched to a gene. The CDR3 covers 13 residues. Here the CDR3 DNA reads TGTGCCAGCAGCCAGGACAGGGGAGAGACCCAGTACTTC. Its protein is CASSQDRGETQYF. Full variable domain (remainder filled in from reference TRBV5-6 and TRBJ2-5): DAGVTQSPTHLIKTRGQQVTLRCSPKSGHDTVSWYQQALGQGPQFIFQYYEEEERQRGNFPDRFSGHQFPNYSSELNVNALLLGDSALYLCASSQDRGETQYFGPGTRLLVL.

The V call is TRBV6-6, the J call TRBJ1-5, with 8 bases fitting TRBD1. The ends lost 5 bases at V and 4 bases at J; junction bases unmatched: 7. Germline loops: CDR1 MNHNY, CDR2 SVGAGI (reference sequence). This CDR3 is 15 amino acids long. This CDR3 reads CASSEGQVGNQPQHF. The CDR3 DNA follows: TGTGCCAGCAGTGAGGGACAGGTTGGAAATCAGCCCCAGCATTTT.

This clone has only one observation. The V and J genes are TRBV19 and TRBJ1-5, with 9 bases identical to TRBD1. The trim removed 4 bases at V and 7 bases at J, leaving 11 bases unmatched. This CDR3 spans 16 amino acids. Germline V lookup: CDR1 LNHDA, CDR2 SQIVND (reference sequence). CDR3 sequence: CASSTINRGQNQPQHF. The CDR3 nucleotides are TGTGCCAGTAGTACCATTAACAGGGGGCAAAACCAGCCCCAGCATTTT. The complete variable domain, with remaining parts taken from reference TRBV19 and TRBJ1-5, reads DGGITQSPKYLFRKEGQNVTLSCEQNLNHDAMYWYRQDPGQGLRLIYYSQIVNDFQKGDIAEGYSVSREKKESFPLTVTSAQKNPTAFYLCASSTINRGQNQPQHFGDGTRLSIL.

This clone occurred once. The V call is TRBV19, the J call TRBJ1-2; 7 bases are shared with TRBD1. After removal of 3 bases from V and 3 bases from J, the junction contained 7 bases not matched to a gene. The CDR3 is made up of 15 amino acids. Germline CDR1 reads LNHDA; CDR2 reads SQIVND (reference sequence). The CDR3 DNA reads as TGTGCCAGTAGTATTAGACAGGGAGAGGACTATGGCTACACCTTC. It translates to CASSIRQGEDYGYTF.

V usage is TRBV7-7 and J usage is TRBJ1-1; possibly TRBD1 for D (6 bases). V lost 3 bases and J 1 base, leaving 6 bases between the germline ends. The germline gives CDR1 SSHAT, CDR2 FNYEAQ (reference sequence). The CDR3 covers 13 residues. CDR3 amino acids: CASSLTGNTEAFF. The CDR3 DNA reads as TGTGCCAGCAGCTTGACAGGGAACACTGAAGCTTTCTTT.

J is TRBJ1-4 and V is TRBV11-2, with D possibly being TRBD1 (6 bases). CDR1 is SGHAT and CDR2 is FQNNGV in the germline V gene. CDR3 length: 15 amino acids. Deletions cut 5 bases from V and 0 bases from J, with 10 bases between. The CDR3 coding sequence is TGTGCCAGCAGCCATGGACAGACAACTAATGAAAAACTGTTTTTT. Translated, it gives CASSHGQTTNEKLFF.

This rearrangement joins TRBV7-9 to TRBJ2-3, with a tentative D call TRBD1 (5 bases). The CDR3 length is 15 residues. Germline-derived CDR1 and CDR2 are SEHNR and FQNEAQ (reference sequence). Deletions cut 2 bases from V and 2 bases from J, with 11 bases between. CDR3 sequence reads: CASSLLGAPTDTQYF. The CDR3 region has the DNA TGTGCCAGCAGCTTATTAGGGGCCCCCACAGATACGCAGTATTTT.

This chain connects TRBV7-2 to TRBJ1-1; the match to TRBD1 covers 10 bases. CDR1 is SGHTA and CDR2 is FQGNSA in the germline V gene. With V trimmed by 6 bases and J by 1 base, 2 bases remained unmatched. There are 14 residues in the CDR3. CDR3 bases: TGTGCCAGCAGTCGGGACAGGGGGAACACTGAAGCTTTCTTT. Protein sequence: CASSRDRGNTEAFF.

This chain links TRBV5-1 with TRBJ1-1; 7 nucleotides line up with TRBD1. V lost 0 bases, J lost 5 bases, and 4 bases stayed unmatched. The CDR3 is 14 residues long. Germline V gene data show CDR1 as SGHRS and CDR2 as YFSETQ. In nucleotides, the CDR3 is TGCGCCAGCAGCTTGGGCAACAGGGGAACTGAAGCTTTCTTT. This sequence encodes CASSLGNRGTEAFF. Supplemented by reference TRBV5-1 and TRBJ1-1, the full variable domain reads KAGVTQTPRYLIKTRGQQVTLSCSPISGHRSVSWYQQTPGQGLQFLFEYFSETQRNKGNFPGRFSGRQFSNSRSEMNVSTLELGDSALYLCASSLGNRGTEAFFGQGTRLTVV.

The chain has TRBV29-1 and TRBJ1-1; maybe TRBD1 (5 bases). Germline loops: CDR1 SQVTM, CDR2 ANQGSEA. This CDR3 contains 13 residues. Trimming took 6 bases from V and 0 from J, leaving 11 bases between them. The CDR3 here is CSVAGIMNTEAFF. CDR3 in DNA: TGCAGCGTGGCAGGGATCATGAACACTGAAGCTTTCTTT.

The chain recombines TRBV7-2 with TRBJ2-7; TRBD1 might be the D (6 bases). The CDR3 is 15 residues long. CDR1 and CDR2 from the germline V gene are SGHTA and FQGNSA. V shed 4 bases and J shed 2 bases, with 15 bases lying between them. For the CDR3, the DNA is TGTGCCAGCAGCTCCCCTGTCAGGGACACCTACGAGCAGTACTTC. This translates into CASSSPVRDTYEQYF.